A selection of T cell receptor beta chains follows, all from one sample in a study of vaccination and CD4 T cells after COVID-19. TCRdb processed the PCR reads anew with MiXCR; each CDR3 protein has one entry. The profile shows tens of thousands of distinct CDR3 sequences, about 41% of them singletons. These receptors have no identified antigens. The sample was CD4+ T cells from blood, cultured in vitro. These receptors were taken from a human donor who had recovered from COVID-19. The CDR3 runs from the conserved cysteine through the conserved F or W.

TRBV19,13,CAASTNSGNTIYF
TRBV20-1,18,CSAREPRTGPTSNQPQHF
TRBV27,14,CASSLRDTSYEQYF
TRBV6-5,14,CASSWGQGSYGYTF
TRBV28,14,CASSLRGTGGEQFF
TRBV7-9,16,CASSLDQGGGYTEQFF
TRBV10-1,16,CASSESWGSSYNEQFF
TRBV20-1,15,CSARAGQGGNQPQHF
TRBV20-1,13,CSASRTVQETQYF
TRBV20-1,14,CSARHSSYNSPLHF
TRBV12-3/TRBV12-4,14,CASSPDRAHQPQHF
TRBV14,17,CASSQERRNRRLRGYTF
TRBV6-4,12,CASSAGNTEAFF
TRBV18,14,CASSWRFPPDTQYF
TRBV19,14,CASSTRGLNYGYTF
TRBV2,14,CASSLDRGDQPQHF
TRBV7-2,14,CASSPNPNTPAGFF
TRBV7-9,14,CASSLVAGVNEQFF
TRBV21-1,16,CASSKDRDRVTYEQYF
TRBV25-1,16,CASSESGRGPGGGYTF
TRBV7-2,15,CASSSPTQNTGELFF
TRBV5-5,16,CASSIGQDRRVSPLHF
TRBV7-8,15,CASSLADRGSTEAFF
TRBV19,14,CASSLRHGLTEAFF
TRBV20-1,15,CSASHQGSHNSPLHF
TRBV20-1,15,CSAMRGQWNTGELFF
TRBV20-1,16,CSAGRDRVLAKNIQYF
TRBV9,13,CASSGTGIGELFF
TRBV6-1,15,CASGADSVGVYEQYF
TRBV19,15,CASGPGHIMNTEAFF
TRBV20-1,15,CSARGTHRKTGELFF
TRBV10-3,13,CAISPGQKETQYF
TRBV7-2,15,CASSWGQTGIYGYTF
TRBV19,15,CASSIGGTAINEQFF
TRBV12-3/TRBV12-4,14,CASSLGQGLDGYTF
TRBV7-2,12,CASSEQGLSAFF
TRBV10-1,17,CASSGSNPGGSTDTQYF
TRBV15,15,CATSSGSRANYGYTF
TRBV6-2/TRBV6-3,13,CATPGTAKETQYF
TRBV19,14,CASSIGGSKETQYF
TRBV4-2,18,CASSYRLASELRGYEQYF
TRBV2,13,CASRRSPQGNYTF
TRBV4-1,16,CASSQWGPGSNQPQHF